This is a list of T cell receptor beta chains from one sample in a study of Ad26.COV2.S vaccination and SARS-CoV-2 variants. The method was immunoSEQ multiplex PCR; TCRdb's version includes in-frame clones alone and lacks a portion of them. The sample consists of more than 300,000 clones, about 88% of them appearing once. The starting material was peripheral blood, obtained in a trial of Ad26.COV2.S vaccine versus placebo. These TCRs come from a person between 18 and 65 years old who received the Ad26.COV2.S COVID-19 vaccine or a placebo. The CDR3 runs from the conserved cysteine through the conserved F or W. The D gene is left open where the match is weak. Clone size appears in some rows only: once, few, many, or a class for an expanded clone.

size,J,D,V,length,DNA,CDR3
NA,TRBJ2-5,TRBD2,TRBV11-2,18,TGTGCCAGCAGCTTAGCCTATAGCGGGCCATTTCTACAAGAGACCCAGTACTTC,CASSLAYSGPFLQETQYF
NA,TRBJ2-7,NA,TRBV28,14,TGTGCCAGCATCCCGACAGACCTCTCCTACGAGCAGTACTTC,CASIPTDLSYEQYF
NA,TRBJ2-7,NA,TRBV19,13,TGTGCCAGTGCCAATTTGGGGTCCTACGAGCAGTACTTC,CASANLGSYEQYF
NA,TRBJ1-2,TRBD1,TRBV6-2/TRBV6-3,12,TGTGCCAGCAGTCGGACAGGGAATGGCTACACCTTC,CASSRTGNGYTF
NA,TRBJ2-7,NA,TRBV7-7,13,TGTGCTAGCAGCTTAGCCGGGGACGGCGAGCAGTACTTC,CASSLAGDGEQYF
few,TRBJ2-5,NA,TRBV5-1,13,TGCGCCAGCAGCTTGTCTCCCACGGAGACCCAGTACTTC,CASSLSPTETQYF
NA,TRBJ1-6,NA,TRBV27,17,TGTGCCAGCAGTTTATCCGCCCGGTGGGGGGTCCATTCACCCCTCCACTTT,CASSLSARWGVHSPLHF
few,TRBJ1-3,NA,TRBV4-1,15,TGCGCCAGCAGCCAAGCACCTCTCGCGGGAAACACCATATATTTT,CASSQAPLAGNTIYF
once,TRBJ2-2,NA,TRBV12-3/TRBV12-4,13,TGTGCCAGCAGTTTAATAGTCTCCTCGGAGCTGTTTTTT,CASSLIVSSELFF
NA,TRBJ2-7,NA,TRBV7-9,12,TGTGCCAGCAGCCGAAGCCCTGGCGAGCAGTACTTC,CASSRSPGEQYF
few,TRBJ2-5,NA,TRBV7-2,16,TGTGCCAGCAGCTTCACCGGGACGTTCGCCCAAGAGACCCAGTACTTC,CASSFTGTFAQETQYF
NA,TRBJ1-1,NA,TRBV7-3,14,TGTGCCAGCAGCCTCAGGGGCGAGCGCACTGAAGCTTTCTTT,CASSLRGERTEAFF
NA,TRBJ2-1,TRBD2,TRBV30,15,TGTGCCTGGAGTTGGCCTAGCGGGCGAGGGGATGAGCAGTTCTTC,CAWSWPSGRGDEQFF
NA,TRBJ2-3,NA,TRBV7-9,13,TGTGCCAGCAGCGCGGTAGGCACAGATACGCAGTATTTT,CASSAVGTDTQYF
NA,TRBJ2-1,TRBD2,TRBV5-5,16,TGTGCCAGCAGCGGACCCCCTAGCGGGGTCTACAATGAGCAGTTCTTC,CASSGPPSGVYNEQFF
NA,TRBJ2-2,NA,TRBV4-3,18,TGCGCCAGCAGCCAAGTTTACCTACCCAGCTCGGGCACCGGGGAGCTGTTTTTT,CASSQVYLPSSGTGELFF
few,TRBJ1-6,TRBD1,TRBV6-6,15,TGTGCCAGCAGTTACGGACAGGGGTCTAATTCACCCCTCCACTTT,CASSYGQGSNSPLHF
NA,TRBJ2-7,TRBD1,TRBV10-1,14,TGCGCCAGCAGCCCCCGGACAGGGGTCTACGAGCAGTACTTC,CASSPRTGVYEQYF
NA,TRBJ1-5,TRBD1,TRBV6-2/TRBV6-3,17,TGTGCCAGCAGTTCCCGGGACAGGGGGTATAGCAATCAGCCCCAGCATTTT,CASSSRDRGYSNQPQHF
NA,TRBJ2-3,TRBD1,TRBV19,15,TGTGCCAGTAGGACAGGGGAGACCTACACAGATACGCAGTATTTT,CASRTGETYTDTQYF
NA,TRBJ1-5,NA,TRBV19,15,TGTGCCAGTAGTATAGATAGGGCAGGGAATCAGCCCCAGCATTTT,CASSIDRAGNQPQHF
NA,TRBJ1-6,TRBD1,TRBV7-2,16,TGTGCCAGCAGCTCAGGACAGGGGAAGAATGGCTCACCCCTCCACTTT,CASSSGQGKNGSPLHF
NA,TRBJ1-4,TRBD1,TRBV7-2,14,TGTGCCAGCAGTAAGGGACAGGGGTATGAAAAACTGTTTTTT,CASSKGQGYEKLFF
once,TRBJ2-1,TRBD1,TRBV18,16,TGTGCCAGCTCACCACCGTCCGGACAGGGCTACGATGAGCAGTTCTTC,CASSPPSGQGYDEQFF
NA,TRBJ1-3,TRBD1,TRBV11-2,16,TGTGCCAGCAGCCCAGGGACAGGGATGCCTGGAAACACCATATATTTT,CASSPGTGMPGNTIYF
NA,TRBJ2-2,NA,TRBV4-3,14,TGCGCCAGCAGCCCGCTAGCGAACACCGGGGAGCTGTTTTTT,CASSPLANTGELFF
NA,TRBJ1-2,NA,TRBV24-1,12,TGTGCCACCAGTGAAGGACCAACCGGCTACACCTTC,CATSEGPTGYTF